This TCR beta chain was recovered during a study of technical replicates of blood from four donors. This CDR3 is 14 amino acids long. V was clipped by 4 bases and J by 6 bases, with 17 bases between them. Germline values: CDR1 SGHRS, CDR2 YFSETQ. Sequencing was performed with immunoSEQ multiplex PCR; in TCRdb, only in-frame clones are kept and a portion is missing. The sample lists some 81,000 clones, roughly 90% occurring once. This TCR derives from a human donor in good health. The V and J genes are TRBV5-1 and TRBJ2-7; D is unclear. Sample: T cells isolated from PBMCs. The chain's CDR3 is CASSPAQEAREQYF. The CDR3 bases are TGCGCCAGCAGCCCTGCCCAGGAAGCTCGCGAGCAGTACTTC.